The 11 T cell receptor beta chains reported below all come from one sample, sequenced in a study of blood T cell repertoires in COVID-19. The table came from immunoSEQ multiplex PCR; TCRdb's copy has only in-frame clones and leaves some out. This repertoire shows about 81,000 clones, around 92% found once; its top ten account for about 2%. Sequenced input: peripheral blood. These receptors originate from a woman aged 45-65 years in a cohort sampled during active COVID-19.

The chain links TRBV7-9 to TRBJ2-1; tentatively, D is TRBD1 (6 bases). The germline V gene encodes CDR1 SEHNR and CDR2 FQNEAQ (reference sequence). The V gene lost 6 bases and the J gene lost 2 bases, with 11 bases spanning the gap. CDR3 size: 14 residues. The CDR3 coding sequence is TGTGCCAGCAGTACGACAGGACCCTACAATGAGCAGTTCTTC. This gives the protein CASSTTGPYNEQFF.

The V and J genes are TRBV7-2 and TRBJ1-5; D not resolved. Germline V lookup: CDR1 SGHTA, CDR2 FQGNSA. Deletions cut 5 bases from V and 7 bases from J, with 18 bases between. This CDR3 is built from 15 residues. The CDR3 spells CASSEGGRVEQPQHF. As DNA, the CDR3 is TGTGCCAGCAGCGAAGGAGGTAGGGTTGAGCAGCCCCAGCATTTT.

The rearrangement links TRBV6-5 to TRBJ2-7; 7 nucleotides match TRBD1. J was trimmed by 9 bases and V by 5 bases; bases with no gene match: 7. The length of the CDR3 is 12 residues. Germline CDR1 MNHEY, CDR2 SVGAGI. The CDR3 here is CASSLTGLGQYF. CDR3 coding DNA: TGTGCCAGCAGTCTGACAGGGTTAGGGCAGTACTTC.

The V call is TRBV27, the J call TRBJ1-1; perhaps TRBD1 as D (6 bases). Germline CDR1 and CDR2: MNHEY and SMNVEV (reference sequence). CDR3 length: 15 residues. V shed 5 bases and J shed 2 bases, with 15 bases lying between them. The CDR3 nucleotides are TGTGCCAGCAGTCCCCTCGGACAGACTAACACTGAAGCTTTCTTT. This translates into CASSPLGQTNTEAFF.

The V gene is TRBV21-1, the J gene TRBJ2-7; the table's D call TRBD2 went unverified against the DNA. TRBV21-1 is an annotated pseudogene. The CDR3 sequence is 17 residues long. The chain's CDR3 is CASMRKKRAYTPYEQYF. The DNA of the CDR3 is TGTGCCAGCATGAGAAAGAAGAGGGCTTATACTCCCTACGAGCAGTACTTC.

This clone was observed a few times. One junction end disagrees with the germline gene, perhaps due to a read error. V is TRBV28 and J is TRBJ2-7, with a possible D match to TRBD2 (6 bases). This CDR3 is 12 amino acids long. Germline lookup yields CDR1 MDHEN and CDR2 SYDVKM. The CDR3 DNA sequence: TGTGCCAGCAGTCCCCCCCGGGGAGGCTTGAACTTC. Protein sequence: CASSPPRGGLNF.

The chain is built from TRBV19 and TRBJ1-2; TRBD1 matches 8 bases. This CDR3 is 16 amino acids long. Per the germline V gene, CDR1 is LNHDA and CDR2 is SQIVND (reference sequence). Germline trimming cut 5 bases from V and 4 bases from J; bases unmatched to any gene: 12. The CDR3 DNA is TGTGCCAGTAGTTCCCCTCGGGACAGGACCTTCTATGGCTACACCTTC. It codes for CASSSPRDRTFYGYTF.

The CDR3 nucleotides are TGTGCCAGCAGCTCGGACCTACAGACAGTGGGGAATGAAAAACTGTTTTTT. Encoded protein: CASSSDLQTVGNEKLFF. The chain couples TRBV5-5 to TRBJ1-4; TRBD1 is a possible D gene (5 bases). Germline values: CDR1 SGHKS, CDR2 YYEKEE (reference sequence). Trimming removed 3 bases from V and 5 bases from J, with 20 bases in between. The CDR3 has 17 amino acids.

The CDR3 spells CASSPIRSANTEAFF. The DNA for the CDR3 is TGTGCCAGCTCACCAATTAGATCCGCGAACACTGAAGCTTTCTTT. This rearrangement joins TRBV18 to TRBJ1-1; D not resolved. CDR1 KGHSH and CDR2 LQKENI come from the germline V gene. V lost 2 bases, J lost 1 base, and 11 bases lay in between. The CDR3 totals 15 residues.

This clone was observed a single time. The chain is built from TRBV7-2 and TRBJ2-1; D possibly corresponds to TRBD1 (6 bases). This CDR3 comprises 15 residues. Germline loops: CDR1 SGHTA, CDR2 FQGNSA. V was clipped by 4 bases and J by 11 bases, with 21 bases between them. In nucleotides, the CDR3 is TGTGCCAGCAGCTACCCTGACAGGATCCCCTCACAGCAGTTCTTC. As protein: CASSYPDRIPSQQFF.

J is TRBJ1-1 and V is TRBV5-1; D is undetermined. V gave up 0 bases and J gave up 5 bases, with 11 bases separating them. CDR3 length: 14 residues. Germline-derived CDR1 and CDR2 are SGHRS and YFSETQ. The CDR3 here is CASSLAAGVTEAFF. In DNA, the CDR3 is TGCGCCAGCAGCTTGGCAGCCGGGGTTACTGAAGCTTTCTTT. Supplemented by reference TRBV5-1 and TRBJ1-1, the full variable domain reads KAGVTQTPRYLIKTRGQQVTLSCSPISGHRSVSWYQQTPGQGLQFLFEYFSETQRNKGNFPGRFSGRQFSNSRSEMNVSTLELGDSALYLCASSLAAGVTEAFFGQGTRLTVV.